This TCR beta chain derives from a study of T cells after yellow fever vaccination. In this sample, this clonotype turned up many times. A single record per CDR3 protein comes from TCRdb applying MiXCR to the 5' RACE reads. This sample has about 210,000 distinct CDR3 sequences, with 3% to 4% found just once. This CDR3 region has 12 residues. V was trimmed by 6 bases and J by 0 bases, leaving 5 bases between them. Sequencing was performed on CD4+ T cells sorted from PBMCs, taken 10 days after the yellow fever booster vaccination. The clonotype comes from a man aged 18 to 29 who received the YFV17D yellow fever vaccine. The chain joins TRBV12-3 or TRBV12-4 to TRBJ2-5, with D unclear. In nucleotides, the CDR3 is TGTGCCAGCAGCTTCCACCAAGAGACCCAGTACTTC. Translated, it gives CASSFHQETQYF.